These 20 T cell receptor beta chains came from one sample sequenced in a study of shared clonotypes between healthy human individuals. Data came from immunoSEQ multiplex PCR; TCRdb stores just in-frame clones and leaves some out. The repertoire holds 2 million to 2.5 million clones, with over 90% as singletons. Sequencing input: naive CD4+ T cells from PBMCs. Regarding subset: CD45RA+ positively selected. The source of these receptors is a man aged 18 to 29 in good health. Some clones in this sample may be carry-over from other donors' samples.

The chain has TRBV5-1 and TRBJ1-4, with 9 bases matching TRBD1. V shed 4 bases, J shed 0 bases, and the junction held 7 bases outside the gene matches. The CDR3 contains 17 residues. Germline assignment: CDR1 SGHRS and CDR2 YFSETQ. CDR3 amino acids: CASSNYRGPATNEKLFF. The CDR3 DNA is TGCGCCAGCAGCAACTACAGGGGGCCGGCAACTAATGAAAAACTGTTTTTT.

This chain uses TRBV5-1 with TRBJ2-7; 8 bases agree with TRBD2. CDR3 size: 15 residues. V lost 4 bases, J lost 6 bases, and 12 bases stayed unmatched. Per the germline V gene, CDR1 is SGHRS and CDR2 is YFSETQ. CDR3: CASSPGGGATLEQYF. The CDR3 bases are TGCGCCAGCAGCCCGGGGGGGGGAGCTACCCTCGAGCAGTACTTC.

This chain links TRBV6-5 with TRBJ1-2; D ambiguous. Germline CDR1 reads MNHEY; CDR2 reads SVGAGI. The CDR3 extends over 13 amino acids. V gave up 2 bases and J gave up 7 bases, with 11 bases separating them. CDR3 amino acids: CASSYQRVGGYTF. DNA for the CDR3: TGTGCCAGCAGTTACCAACGGGTGGGTGGCTACACCTTC.

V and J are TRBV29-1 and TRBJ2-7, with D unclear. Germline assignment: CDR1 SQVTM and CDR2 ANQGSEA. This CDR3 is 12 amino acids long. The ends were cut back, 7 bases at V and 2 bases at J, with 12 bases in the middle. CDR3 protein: CSAQSRTYEQYF. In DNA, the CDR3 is TGCAGCGCCCAAAGCCGTACCTACGAGCAGTACTTC.

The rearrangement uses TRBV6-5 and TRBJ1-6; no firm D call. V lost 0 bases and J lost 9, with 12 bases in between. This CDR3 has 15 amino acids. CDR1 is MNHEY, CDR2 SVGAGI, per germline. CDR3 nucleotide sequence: TGTGCCAGCAGTTACTCCGGGGTTTCAAGTTCACCCCTCCACTTT. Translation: CASSYSGVSSSPLHF.

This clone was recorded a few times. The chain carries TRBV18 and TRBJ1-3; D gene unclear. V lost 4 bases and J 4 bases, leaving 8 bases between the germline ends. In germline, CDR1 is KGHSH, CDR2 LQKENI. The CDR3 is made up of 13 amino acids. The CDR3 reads CASSHSQGNTIYF. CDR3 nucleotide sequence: TGTGCCAGCTCACACTCCCAGGGAAACACCATATATTTT.

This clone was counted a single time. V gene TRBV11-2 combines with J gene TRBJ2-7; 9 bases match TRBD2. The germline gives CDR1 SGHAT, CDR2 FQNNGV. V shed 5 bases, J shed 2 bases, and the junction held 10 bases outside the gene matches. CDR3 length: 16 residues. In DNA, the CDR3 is TGTGCCAGCAGCCCGATCAGGTCTAGCGGGGCCTACGAGCAGTACTTC. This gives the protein CASSPIRSSGAYEQYF.

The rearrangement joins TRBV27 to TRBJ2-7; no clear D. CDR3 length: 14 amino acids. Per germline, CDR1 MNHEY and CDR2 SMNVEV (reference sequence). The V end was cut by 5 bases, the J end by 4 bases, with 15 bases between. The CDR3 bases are TGTGCCAGCAGTACCGAACCGGCAGTTTACGAGCAGTACTTC. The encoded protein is CASSTEPAVYEQYF.

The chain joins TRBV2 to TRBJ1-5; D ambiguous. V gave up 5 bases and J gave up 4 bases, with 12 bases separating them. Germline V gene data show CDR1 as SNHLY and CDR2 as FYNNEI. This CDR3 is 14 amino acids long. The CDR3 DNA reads TGTGCCAGCAGTCGTTCTACAGCAAATCAGCCCCAGCATTTT. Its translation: CASSRSTANQPQHF. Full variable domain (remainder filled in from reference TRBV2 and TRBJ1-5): EPEVTQTPSHQVTQMGQEVILRCVPISNHLYFYWYRQILGQKVEFLVSFYNNEISEKSEIFDDQFSVERPDGSNFTLKIRSTKLEDSAMYFCASSRSTANQPQHFGDGTRLSIL.

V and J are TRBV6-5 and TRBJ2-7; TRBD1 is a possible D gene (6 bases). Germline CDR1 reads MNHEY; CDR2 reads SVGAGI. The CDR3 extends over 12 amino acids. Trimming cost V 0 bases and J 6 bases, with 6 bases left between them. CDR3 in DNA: TGTGCCAGCAGTTACTCCAGGGGCGAGCAGTACTTC. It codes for CASSYSRGEQYF.

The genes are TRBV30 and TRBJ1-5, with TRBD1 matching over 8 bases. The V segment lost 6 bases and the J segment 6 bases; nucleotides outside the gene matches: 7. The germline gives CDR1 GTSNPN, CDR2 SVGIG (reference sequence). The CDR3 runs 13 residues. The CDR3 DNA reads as TGTGCCTGTGGACAGGGTGGTAGTCAGCCCCAGCATTTT. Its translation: CACGQGGSQPQHF.

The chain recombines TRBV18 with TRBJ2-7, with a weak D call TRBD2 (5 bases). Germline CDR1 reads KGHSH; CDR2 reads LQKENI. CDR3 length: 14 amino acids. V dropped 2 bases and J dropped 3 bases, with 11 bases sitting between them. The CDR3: CASSPIGGFYEQYF. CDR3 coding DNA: TGTGCCAGCTCACCAATCGGAGGTTTCTACGAGCAGTACTTC.

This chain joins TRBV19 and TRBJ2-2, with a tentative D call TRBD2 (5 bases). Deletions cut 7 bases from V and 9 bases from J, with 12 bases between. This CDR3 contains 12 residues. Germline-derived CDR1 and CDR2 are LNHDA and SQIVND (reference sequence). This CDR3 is CASTRGLWELFF. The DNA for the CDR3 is TGTGCCAGTACTCGGGGTCTGTGGGAGCTGTTTTTT.

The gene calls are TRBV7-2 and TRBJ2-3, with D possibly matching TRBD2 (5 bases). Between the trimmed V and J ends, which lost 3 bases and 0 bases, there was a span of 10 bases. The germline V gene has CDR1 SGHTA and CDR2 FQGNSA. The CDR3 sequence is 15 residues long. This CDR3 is CASSFLGGSTDTQYF. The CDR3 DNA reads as TGTGCCAGCAGCTTCCTCGGCGGGAGCACAGATACGCAGTATTTT.

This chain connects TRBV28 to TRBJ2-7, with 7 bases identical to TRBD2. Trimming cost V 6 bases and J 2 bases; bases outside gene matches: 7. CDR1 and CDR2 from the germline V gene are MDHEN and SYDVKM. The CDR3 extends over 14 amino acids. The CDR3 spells CASRRASGAYEQYF. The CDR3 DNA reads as TGTGCCAGCAGACGGGCTAGCGGCGCCTACGAGCAGTACTTC.

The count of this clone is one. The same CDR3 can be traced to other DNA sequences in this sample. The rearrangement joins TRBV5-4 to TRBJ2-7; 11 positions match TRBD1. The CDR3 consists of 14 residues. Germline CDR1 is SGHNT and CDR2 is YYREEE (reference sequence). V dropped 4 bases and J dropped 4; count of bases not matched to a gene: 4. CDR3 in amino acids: CASSRDRGSYEQYF. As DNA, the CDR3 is TGTGCCAGCAGCCGGGACAGGGGGTCGTACGAGCAGTACTTC.

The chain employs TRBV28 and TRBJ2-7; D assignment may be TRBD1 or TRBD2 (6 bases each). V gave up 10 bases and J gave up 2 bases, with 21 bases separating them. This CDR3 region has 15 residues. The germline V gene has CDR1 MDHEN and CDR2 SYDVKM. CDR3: CATHLGGGTPYEQYF. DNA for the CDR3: TGTGCCACCCACCTGGGGGGCGGAACTCCCTACGAGCAGTACTTC. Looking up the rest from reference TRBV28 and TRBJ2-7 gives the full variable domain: DVKVTQSSRYLVKRTGEKVFLECVQDMDHENMFWYRQDPGLGLRLIYFSYDVKMKEKGDIPEGYSVSREKKERFSLILESASTNQTSMYLCATHLGGGTPYEQYFGPGTRLTVT.

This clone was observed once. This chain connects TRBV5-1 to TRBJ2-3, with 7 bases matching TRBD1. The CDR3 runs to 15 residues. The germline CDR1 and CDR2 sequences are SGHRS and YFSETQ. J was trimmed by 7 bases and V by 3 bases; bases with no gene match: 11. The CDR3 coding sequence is TGCGCCAGCAGCTGGGGGACAGCGGAGGCCCATACGCAGTATTTT. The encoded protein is CASSWGTAEAHTQYF.

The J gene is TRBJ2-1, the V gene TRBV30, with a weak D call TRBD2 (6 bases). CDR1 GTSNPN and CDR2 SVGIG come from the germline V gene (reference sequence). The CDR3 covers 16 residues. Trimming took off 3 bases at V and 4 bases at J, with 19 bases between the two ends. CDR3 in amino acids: CAWRRGLQHPYNEQFF. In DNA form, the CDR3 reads TGTGCCTGGAGGAGGGGACTCCAACACCCTTACAATGAGCAGTTCTTC. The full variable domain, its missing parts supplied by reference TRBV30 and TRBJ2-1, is SQTIHQWPATLVQPVGSPLSLECTVEGTSNPNLYWYRQAAGRGLQLLFYSVGIGQISSEVPQNLSASRPQDRQFILSSKKLLLSDSGFYLCAWRRGLQHPYNEQFFGPGTRLTVL.

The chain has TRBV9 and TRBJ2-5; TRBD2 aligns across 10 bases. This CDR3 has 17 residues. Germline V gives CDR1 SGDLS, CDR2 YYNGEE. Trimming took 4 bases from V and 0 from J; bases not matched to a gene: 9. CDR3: CASSRNSGRQYQETQYF. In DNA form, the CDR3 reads TGTGCCAGCAGCCGTAATAGCGGGAGGCAATACCAAGAGACCCAGTACTTC.